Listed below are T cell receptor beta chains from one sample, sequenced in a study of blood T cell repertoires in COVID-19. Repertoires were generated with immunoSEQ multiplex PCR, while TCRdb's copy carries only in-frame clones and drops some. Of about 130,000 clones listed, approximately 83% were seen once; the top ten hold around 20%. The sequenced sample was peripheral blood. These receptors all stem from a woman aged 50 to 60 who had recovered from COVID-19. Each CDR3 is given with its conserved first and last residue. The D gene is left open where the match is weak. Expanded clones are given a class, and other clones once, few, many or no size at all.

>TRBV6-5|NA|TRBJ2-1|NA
TGTGCCAGCAGTTACTTACAAATCAGCAATGAGCAGTTCTTC
CASSYLQISNEQFF
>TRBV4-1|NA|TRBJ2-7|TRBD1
TGCGCCAGCAGCCAAGCCTCACTCCCGGGACAGGCTTCCTACGAGCAGTACTTC
CASSQASLPGQASYEQYF
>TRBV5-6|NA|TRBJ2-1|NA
TGTGCCAGCAGCTTGATACCGGGGAGAGAGTTCTTC
CASSLIPGREFF
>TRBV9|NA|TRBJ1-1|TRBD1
TGTGCCAGCACCCCCGGGACAGGGGGGAACACTGAAGCTTTCTTT
CASTPGTGGNTEAFF
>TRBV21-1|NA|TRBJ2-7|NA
TGTGCCAGCAGCATTGACAGGGGTAGGCACGAGCAGTACTTC
CASSIDRGRHEQYF
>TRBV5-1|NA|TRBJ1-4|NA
TGCGCCAGCAGCTTGGAAGGGGCACAACTGTTTTTT
CASSLEGAQLFF
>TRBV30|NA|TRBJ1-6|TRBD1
TGTGCCTGGCACCCCGGGACAGCCAATCTTCCCCCCCACTTT
CAWHPGTANLPPHF
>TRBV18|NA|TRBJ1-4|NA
TGTGCCAGCTCACCAGATTATGGAGGCAAACTCTCGAATGAAAAACTGTTTTTT
CASSPDYGGKLSNEKLFF
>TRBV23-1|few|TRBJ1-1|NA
TGCGCCAGCAGTCAATTATGGAACACTGAAGCTTTCTTT
CASSQLWNTEAFF
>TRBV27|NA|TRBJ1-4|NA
TGTGCCAGCAGTTACTTTAACGGTGCGGAACTGTTTTTT
CASSYFNGAELFF
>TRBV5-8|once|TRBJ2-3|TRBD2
TGTGCCAGCAGCCCACGGGGGGTTACTAGCACAGATACGCAGTATTTT
CASSPRGVTSTDTQYF
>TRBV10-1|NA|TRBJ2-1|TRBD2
TGCGCCATCAGGGGCCCGGGGCTAGCGGGAGGTTCCGTAGGAAATGAGCAGTTCTTC
CAIRGPGLAGGSVGNEQFF
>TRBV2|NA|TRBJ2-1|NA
TGTGCCAGCAACCTCCGTACAGGGAAGGCCGCTTTCTTC
CASNLRTGKAAFF
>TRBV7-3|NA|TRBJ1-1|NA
TGTGCCAGCAGCTTATACAGGAACACTGAAGCTTTCTTT
CASSLYRNTEAFF
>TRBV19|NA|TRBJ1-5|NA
TGTGCCAGCAAAGAGGGCTATAGCAATCAGCCCCAGCATTTT
CASKEGYSNQPQHF
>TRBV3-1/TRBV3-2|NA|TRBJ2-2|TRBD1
TGTGCCAGCAGCCGCACCCAAACCGGGACAGGGAACACCGGGGAGCTGTTTTTT
CASSRTQTGTGNTGELFF
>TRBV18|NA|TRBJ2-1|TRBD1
TGTGCCAGCTCTCCGGACAGGTACAATGAGCAGTTCTTC
CASSPDRYNEQFF
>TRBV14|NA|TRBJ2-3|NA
TGTGCCAGCAGCCCACTAGGGATTAAGACCGATACGCAGTATTTT
CASSPLGIKTDTQYF
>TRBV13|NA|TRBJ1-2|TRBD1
TGTGCCAGCAGCTCGCTGGGGACAGGGTATCGGGGCTACACCTTC
CASSSLGTGYRGYTF
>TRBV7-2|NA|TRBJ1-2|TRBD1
TGTGCCAGCAGCTTAGCGGGGACAGGGAAGGGCTACACCTTC
CASSLAGTGKGYTF
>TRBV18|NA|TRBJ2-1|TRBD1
TGTGCCAGCTCACCTAGACAGGGCCCAAGCTCCTACAATGAGCAGTTCTTC
CASSPRQGPSSYNEQFF
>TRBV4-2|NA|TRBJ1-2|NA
TGTGCCAGCAGCCAGCTGACAGGTAGAGGTGGCTACACCTTC
CASSQLTGRGGYTF
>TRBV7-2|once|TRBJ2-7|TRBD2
TGTGCCAGCAGCTTTCTAGCGGGCTACGAGCAGTACTTC
CASSFLAGYEQYF
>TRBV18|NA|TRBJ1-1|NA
TGTGCCAGCTCACCTCCAGGACAGAGGAACACTGAAGCTTTCTTT
CASSPPGQRNTEAFF
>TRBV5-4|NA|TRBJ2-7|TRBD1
TGTGCCAGCAGCTATATCGACAGGGCTGAGGAGCAGTACTTC
CASSYIDRAEEQYF
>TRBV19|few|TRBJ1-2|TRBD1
TGTGCCAGTAGTATCGGGACCGGACAGGCCCGGTCGACGGCTAACTATGGCTACACCTTC
CASSIGTGQARSTANYGYTF
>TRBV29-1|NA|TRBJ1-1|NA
TGCAGCGTTGTTAGGCGGATGAACACTGAAGCTTTCTTT
CSVVRRMNTEAFF
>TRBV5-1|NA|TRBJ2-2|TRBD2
TGCGCCAGCAGCTCGGTCTTAGCGGGGGGGAACACCGGGGAGCTGTTTTTT
CASSSVLAGGNTGELFF
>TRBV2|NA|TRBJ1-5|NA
TGTGCCAGCAGTGCAAGGGAGATGGGCAATCAGCCCCAGCATTTT
CASSAREMGNQPQHF
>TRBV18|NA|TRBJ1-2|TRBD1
TGTGCCAGCTCACCGGGGACAGGGATCGATGGCTACACCTTC
CASSPGTGIDGYTF
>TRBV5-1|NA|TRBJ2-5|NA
TGCGCCAGCAGCAGTATCGCGCGGGCAGGTGGAGAGACCCAGTACTTC
CASSSIARAGGETQYF
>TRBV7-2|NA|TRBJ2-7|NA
TGTGCCAGCAGACCGCTGGGGGGGCGAATCCACGAGCAGTACTTC
CASRPLGGRIHEQYF
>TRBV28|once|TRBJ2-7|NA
TGTGCCAGCATGTCGCGGGGGCCCCTCTCCTACGAGCAGTACTTC
CASMSRGPLSYEQYF
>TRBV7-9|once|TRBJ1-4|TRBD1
TGTGCCAGCAGCTTAGGGACAGGAAATGAAAAACTGTTTTTT
CASSLGTGNEKLFF
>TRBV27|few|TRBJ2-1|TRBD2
TGTGCCAGCAGACACGGGGGGGTCAACAATGAGCAGTTCTTC
CASRHGGVNNEQFF
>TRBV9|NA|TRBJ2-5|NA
TGTGCCAGCAGCGTAATCTCGGGGAGAGGAAAAGAGACCCAGTACTTC
CASSVISGRGKETQYF
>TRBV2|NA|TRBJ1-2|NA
TGTGCCAGCAGTGGGACTGCGAACTATGGCTACACCTTC
CASSGTANYGYTF
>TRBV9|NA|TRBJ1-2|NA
TGTGCCAGCAGCGTCCCGACAGGCCCCGAGGTTGGGGGCTACACCTTC
CASSVPTGPEVGGYTF
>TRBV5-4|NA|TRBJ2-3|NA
TGTGCCAGCAGCTCCAACACGCAAGATACGCAGTATTTT
CASSSNTQDTQYF
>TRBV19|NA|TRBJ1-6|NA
TGTGCCAGTAGCGAAGGGGTCTTCAATTCACCCCTCCACTTT
CASSEGVFNSPLHF
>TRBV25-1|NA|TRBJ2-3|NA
TGTGCCAGCAGTGTAAGAGGGGGAAGTGATACGCAGTATTTT
CASSVRGGSDTQYF
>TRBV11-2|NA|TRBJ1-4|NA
TGTGCCAGCAGCACGCGGACGGCCGGGGAAGATGAAAAACTGTTTTTT
CASSTRTAGEDEKLFF
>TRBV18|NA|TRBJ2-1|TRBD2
TGTGCCAGCTCACCACCGGGTCGGCTAGCGGGGGAGGTTGAGCAGTTCTTC
CASSPPGRLAGEVEQFF
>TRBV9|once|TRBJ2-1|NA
TGTGCCAGCAGCCCCGTTAGTGGTTGGTCACAGAATGAGCAGTTCTTC
CASSPVSGWSQNEQFF
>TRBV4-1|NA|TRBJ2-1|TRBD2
TGCGCCAGCAGCCCAATCGGCGGGAGAGGGAATGAGCAGTTCTTC
CASSPIGGRGNEQFF
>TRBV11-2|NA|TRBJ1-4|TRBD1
TGTGCCAGCAGCTGGGGGGGACAGGGTAATGAAAAACTGTTTTTT
CASSWGGQGNEKLFF
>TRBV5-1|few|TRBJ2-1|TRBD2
TGCGCCAGCGGGTCACTAGCGGGATCCTACAATGAGCAGTTCTTC
CASGSLAGSYNEQFF
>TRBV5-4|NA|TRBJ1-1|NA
TGTGCCAGCAGCTTGCGGGAGGGAAACACTGAAGCTTTCTTT
CASSLREGNTEAFF
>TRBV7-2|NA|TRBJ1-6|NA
TGTGCCAGCAGCTTACGACAGGAGTCACCCCTCCACTTT
CASSLRQESPLHF
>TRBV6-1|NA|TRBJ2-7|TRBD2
TGTGCCAGCAGTGAAGCCGGGACTAGCATCTACGAGCAGTACTTC
CASSEAGTSIYEQYF
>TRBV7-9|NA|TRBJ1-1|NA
TGTGCCAGCAACGCCTACCAGGGGTACACTGAAGCTTTCTTT
CASNAYQGYTEAFF
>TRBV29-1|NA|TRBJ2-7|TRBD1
TGCAGCGCCAGACAGGGGGTCAGCTCCTCCTACGAGCAGTACTTC
CSARQGVSSSYEQYF
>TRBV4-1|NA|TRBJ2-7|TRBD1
TGCGCCAGCAGCCGGGCCCGGGACAGTAACTACGAGCAGTACTTC
CASSRARDSNYEQYF
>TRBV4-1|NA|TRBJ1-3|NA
TGCGCCAGCAGCCAAGGGCAGTGGAACACCATATATTTT
CASSQGQWNTIYF
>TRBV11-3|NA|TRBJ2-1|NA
TGTGCCAGCAGCTTAGAAGGCGTTAGCGTGACGTTTGAGCAGTTCTTC
CASSLEGVSVTFEQFF